A selection of T cell receptor beta chains follows, all from one sample in a study of T cells in Graves' hyperthyroidism and ophthalmopathy. One entry per CDR3 protein results from TCRdb running MiXCR on the multiplex PCR reads. Among hundreds of thousands of distinct CDR3 sequences listed, 14% were seen once. Input material: blood. The origin of the receptors is a woman between 50 and 59 years old with Graves' ophthalmopathy. Each CDR3 is given with its conserved first and last residue. The D gene is left open where the match is weak. Clone sizes are given selectively: once, few, many, or a class where the clone is expanded.

TRBV27	TRBD1	TRBJ1-5	many	TGTGCCAGCAGTTCCTTCTTTCCGAAACGGGACAGGGCATTTACGAATGGGGGCAATCAGCCCCAGCATTTT	CASSSFFPKRDRAFTNGGNQPQHF
TRBV6-6	NA	TRBJ1-1	NA	TGTGCCAGCAGTTACCGTTGGTCTGAAGCTTTCTTT	CASSYRWSEAFF
TRBV5-8	TRBD1	TRBJ1-5	NA	TGTGCCAGCAGCTTGAGGACAGGGGGACATCAGCCCCAGCATTTT	CASSLRTGGHQPQHF
TRBV12-3/TRBV12-4	NA	TRBJ2-1	many	TGTGCCAGCAGTCTTATCCTCGGGGACCCAGGCAATGAGCAGTTCTTC	CASSLILGDPGNEQFF
TRBV30	TRBD1	TRBJ1-1	many	TGTGCCCTGGGGACAGGGGCTATCATGAACACTGAAGCTTTCTTT	CALGTGAIMNTEAFF
TRBV20-1	TRBD2	TRBJ2-1	NA	TGCAGTGCGGTAGCGGGATGGTACTCCTACAATGAGCAGTTCTTC	CSAVAGWYSYNEQFF
TRBV29-1	NA	TRBJ1-3	NA	TGCAGCGTCCTAAGACAAGGCGGTGGAAACACCATATATTTT	CSVLRQGGGNTIYF
TRBV10-2	NA	TRBJ2-3	many	TGCGCCAGCAGCTCCGGACAGACAGATACGCAGTATTTT	CASSSGQTDTQYF
TRBV7-6	NA	TRBJ1-1	many	TGTGCCAGCAGCCCAAACGGAAAGGGCGGCACTGAAGCTTTCTTT	CASSPNGKGGTEAFF
TRBV11-2	NA	TRBJ2-6	many	TGTGCCAGCAGCTTAGCCGTACCCTACTCTGGGGCCAACGTCCTGACTTTC	CASSLAVPYSGANVLTF
TRBV28	NA	TRBJ2-7	many	TGTGCCAGCACAGACCCTGGCGAGAGCTACGAGCAGTACTTC	CASTDPGESYEQYF
TRBV6-5	TRBD2	TRBJ2-1	few	TGTGCCAGCAGTTACTTACCGGGACTAGAGAATGAGCAGTTCTTC	CASSYLPGLENEQFF
TRBV27	TRBD1	TRBJ1-6	many	TGTGCCAGCAGTTTGACGACAGGGGGCGCTCAGTCACCCCTCCACTTT	CASSLTTGGAQSPLHF
TRBV19	NA	TRBJ2-6	NA	TGTGCCAGTAGTATGAGCCTCTCTGGGGCCAACGTCCTGACTTTC	CASSMSLSGANVLTF
TRBV15	NA	TRBJ2-3	NA	TGTGCCACCAGCACCGGAGGGCCGACAGATACGCAGTATTTT	CATSTGGPTDTQYF
TRBV7-9	NA	TRBJ2-1	many	TGTGCCTCGGCCACAGGGAACAATGAGCAGTTCTTC	CASATGNNEQFF
TRBV5-1	TRBD2	TRBJ2-7	many	TGCGCCAGCAGCTTTAGCGGACTAGCGGGAGGAGGTGGAATTTACGAGCAGTACTTC	CASSFSGLAGGGGIYEQYF
TRBV5-8	NA	TRBJ1-4	NA	TGTGCCAGCAGCGCTTACAAGGGAAAACTGTTTTTT	CASSAYKGKLFF
TRBV7-9	NA	TRBJ1-5	NA	TGTGCCAGCAGCAAAGGGGGAAGCCAGCCCCAGCATTTT	CASSKGGSQPQHF
TRBV4-1	TRBD2	TRBJ2-1	many	TGCGCCAGCAGCCCCTACCTCTCCCGGACTAGCGGCAATGAGCAGTTCTTC	CASSPYLSRTSGNEQFF
TRBV9	NA	TRBJ2-1	NA	TGTGCCAGCAGCGTAGGGTCAAACAATGAGCAGTTCTTC	CASSVGSNNEQFF
TRBV18	NA	TRBJ1-5	few	TGTGCCAGCTCACCATCCAGGGCAGACATCCCCCCTCAACCCCAGCATTTT	CASSPSRADIPPQPQHF
TRBV4-3	NA	TRBJ1-5	few	TGCACCAGCAGCCAAGATCCTTATGGCAGCAATCAGCCCCAGCATTTT	CTSSQDPYGSNQPQHF
TRBV10-3	TRBD1	TRBJ1-2	many	TGTGCCATCAGTGAGCGGGGGGGGACAGGCCCAGCCCCGTGCTACACCTTC	CAISERGGTGPAPCYTF
TRBV18	TRBD2	TRBJ2-1	NA	TGTGCCAGCTCACCTCCGCTCTTAGGGACTAGCGGAGTAAACAATGAGCAGTTCTTC	CASSPPLLGTSGVNNEQFF
TRBV7-8	TRBD2	TRBJ2-1	many	TGTGCCAGCAGCACCCGACTAGCGGGAACTAACTACAATGAGCAGTTCTTC	CASSTRLAGTNYNEQFF
TRBV28	TRBD1	TRBJ2-5	many	TGTGCCAGCAGTCAGGGACAGGGACCCCAAGAGACCCAGTACTTC	CASSQGQGPQETQYF
TRBV28	TRBD1	TRBJ1-1	many	TGTGCCAGCAGACCTCGGACAGGGGGCGAGAACACTGAAGCTTTCTTT	CASRPRTGGENTEAFF
TRBV6-1	NA	TRBJ2-7	many	TGTGCCAGCAGTCGTCCGGGACTCTCTTCCTACGAGCAGTACTTC	CASSRPGLSSYEQYF
TRBV6-5	NA	TRBJ2-4	few	TGTGCCAGCAGTTACGCTGGAGTTGGCAAAAACATTCAGTACTTC	CASSYAGVGKNIQYF
TRBV11-2	TRBD2	TRBJ2-7	many	TGTGCCAGCAGCTCCATCCGGACTAGCTGGTACGAGCAGTACTTC	CASSSIRTSWYEQYF
TRBV27	NA	TRBJ2-1	NA	TGTGCCACCCGACCCCGTTCCTACAATGAGCAGTTCTTC	CATRPRSYNEQFF
TRBV20-1	NA	TRBJ1-3	NA	TGCAGTGCTAGTGTGTCGACAGAGGGAAACACCATATATTTT	CSASVSTEGNTIYF
TRBV7-6	NA	TRBJ2-3	many	TGTGCCAGCAGCCTAACGACTACCTCCACAGATACGCAGTATTTT	CASSLTTTSTDTQYF
TRBV10-3	TRBD2	TRBJ2-3	few	TGTGCCACCATCCCCGGGAGGGCCTCGACAGATACGCAGTATTTT	CATIPGRASTDTQYF
TRBV27	NA	TRBJ1-2	many	TGTGCCAGCCGCGGGGCGGGGCCTACAAATGGCTACACCTTC	CASRGAGPTNGYTF
TRBV6-2/TRBV6-3	NA	TRBJ2-4	few	TGTGCCAGCAGTAAGGGGGTACTGGCCAAAAACATTCAGTACTTC	CASSKGVLAKNIQYF
TRBV7-2	NA	TRBJ2-7	many	TGTGCCAGCAGCTCGAGGACAGAGTACTACGAGCAGTACTTC	CASSSRTEYYEQYF
TRBV4-2	TRBD2	TRBJ2-1	few	TGTGCCAGCAGCCAAGATAGACTAGCGGAAAATGAGCAGTTCTTC	CASSQDRLAENEQFF
TRBV24-1	NA	TRBJ2-5	NA	TGTGCCACAGGGGTAGGAGAGACCCAGTACTTC	CATGVGETQYF
TRBV19	NA	TRBJ2-7	few	TGTGCCAATAGTGGGGACTACGAGCAGTACTTC	CANSGDYEQYF